The 3 T cell receptor beta chains listed next were all sequenced from one sample in a study of T cell repertoires in cytomegalovirus infection. TCRdb re-analysed the reads in MiXCR, keeping a single row per CDR3 protein. The table shows approximately 200,000 distinct CDR3 sequences, with roughly 30% occurring only once. The sequencing sample was made of PBMCs. The receptor set was obtained from a human donor in good health (CMV status not recorded). Some clones in this sample may be carry-over from other donors' samples.

In nucleotides, the CDR3 is TGTGCCAGCAGCTTGGTTACTGCCGGTCAGGGCCATGAAGCTTTCTTT. Its translation is CASSLVTAGQGHEAFF. The chain uses TRBV5-6 and TRBJ1-1; TRBD1 is a possible D gene (5 bases). Germline CDR1 reads SGHDT; CDR2 reads YYEEEE. The V and J ends lost 0 bases and 7 bases respectively, with 19 bases between them. The CDR3 contains 16 residues.

This chain joins TRBV14 and TRBJ1-5; no reliable D call. The CDR3 runs 13 residues. The V gene lost 1 base and the J gene lost 11 bases, with 12 bases spanning the gap. The germline CDR1 and CDR2 sequences are SGHDN and FVKESK. CDR3 sequence: CASSQAPTAAQHF. The CDR3 bases are TGTGCCAGCAGCCAAGCCCCGACGGCGGCCCAGCATTTT.

The rearrangement links TRBV20-1 to TRBJ2-3; TRBD1 agrees at 8 bases. The CDR3 consists of 15 residues. Germline V CDR1 and CDR2: DFQATT, SNEGSKA (reference sequence). V dropped 3 bases and J dropped 2; count of bases not matched to a gene: 7. CDR3 DNA sequence: TGCAGTGCTAGGGATCCGGACAGGGCCACAGATACGCAGTATTTT. Its protein is CSARDPDRATDTQYF.